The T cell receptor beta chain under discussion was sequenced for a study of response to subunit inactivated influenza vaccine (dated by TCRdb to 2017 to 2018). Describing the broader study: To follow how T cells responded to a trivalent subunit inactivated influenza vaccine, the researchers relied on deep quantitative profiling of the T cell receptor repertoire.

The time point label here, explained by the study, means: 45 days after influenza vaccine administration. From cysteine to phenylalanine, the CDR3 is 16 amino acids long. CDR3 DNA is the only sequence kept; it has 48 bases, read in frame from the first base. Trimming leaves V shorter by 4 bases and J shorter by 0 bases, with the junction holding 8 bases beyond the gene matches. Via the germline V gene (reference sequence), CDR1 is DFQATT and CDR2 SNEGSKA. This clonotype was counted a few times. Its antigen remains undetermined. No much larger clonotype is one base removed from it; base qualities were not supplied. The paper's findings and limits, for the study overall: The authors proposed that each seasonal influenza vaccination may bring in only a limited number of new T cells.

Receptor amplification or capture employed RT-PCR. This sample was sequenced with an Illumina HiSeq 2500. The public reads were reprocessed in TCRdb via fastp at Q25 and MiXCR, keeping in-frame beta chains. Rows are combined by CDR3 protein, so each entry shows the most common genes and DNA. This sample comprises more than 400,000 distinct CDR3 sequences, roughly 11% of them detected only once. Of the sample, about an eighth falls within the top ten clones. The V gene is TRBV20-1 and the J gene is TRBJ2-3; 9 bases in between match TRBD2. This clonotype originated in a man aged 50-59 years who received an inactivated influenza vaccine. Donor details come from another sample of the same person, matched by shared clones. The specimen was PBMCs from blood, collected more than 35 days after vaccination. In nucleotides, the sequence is TGCAGTGCTATTGACCAGACTAGCGGCAGCACAGATACGCAGTATTTT. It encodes CSAIDQTSGSTDTQYF.